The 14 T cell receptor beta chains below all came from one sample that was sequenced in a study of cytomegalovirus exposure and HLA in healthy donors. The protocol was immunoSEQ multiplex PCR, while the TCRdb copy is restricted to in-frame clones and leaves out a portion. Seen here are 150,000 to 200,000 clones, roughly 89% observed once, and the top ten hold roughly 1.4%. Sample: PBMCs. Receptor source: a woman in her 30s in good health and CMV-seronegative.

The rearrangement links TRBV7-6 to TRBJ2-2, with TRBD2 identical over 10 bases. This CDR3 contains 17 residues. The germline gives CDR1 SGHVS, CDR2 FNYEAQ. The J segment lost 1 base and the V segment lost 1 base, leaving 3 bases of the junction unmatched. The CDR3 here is CASSLGLAGENTGELFF. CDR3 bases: TGTGCCAGCAGCTTAGGGCTAGCGGGGGAGAACACCGGGGAGCTGTTTTTT.

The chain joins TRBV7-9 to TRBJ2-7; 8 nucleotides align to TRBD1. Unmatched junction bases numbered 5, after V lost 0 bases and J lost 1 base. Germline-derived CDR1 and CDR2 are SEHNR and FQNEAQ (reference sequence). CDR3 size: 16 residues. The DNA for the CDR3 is TGTGCCAGCAGCTTAGCGACAGGGGTCAATTCCTACGAGCAGTACTTC. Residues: CASSLATGVNSYEQYF.

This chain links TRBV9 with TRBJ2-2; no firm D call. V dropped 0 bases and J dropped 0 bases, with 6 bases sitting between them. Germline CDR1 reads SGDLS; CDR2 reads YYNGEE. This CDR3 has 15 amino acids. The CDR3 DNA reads TGTGCCAGCAGCGTAGGTCCAGCGAACACCGGGGAGCTGTTTTTT. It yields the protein CASSVGPANTGELFF.

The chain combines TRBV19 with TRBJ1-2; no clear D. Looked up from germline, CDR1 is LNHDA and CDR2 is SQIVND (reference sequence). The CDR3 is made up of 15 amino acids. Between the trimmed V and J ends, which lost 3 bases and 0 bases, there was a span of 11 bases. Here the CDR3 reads CASSIDQAANYGYTF. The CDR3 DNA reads TGTGCCAGTAGTATCGACCAGGCCGCTAACTATGGCTACACCTTC.

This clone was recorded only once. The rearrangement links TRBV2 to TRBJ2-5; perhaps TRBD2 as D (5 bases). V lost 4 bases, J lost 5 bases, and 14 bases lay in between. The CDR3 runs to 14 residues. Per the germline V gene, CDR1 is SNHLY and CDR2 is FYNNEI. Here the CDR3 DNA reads TGTGCCAGCAGTGTCGTGGAGGTTTTGGAGACCCAGTACTTC. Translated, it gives CASSVVEVLETQYF.

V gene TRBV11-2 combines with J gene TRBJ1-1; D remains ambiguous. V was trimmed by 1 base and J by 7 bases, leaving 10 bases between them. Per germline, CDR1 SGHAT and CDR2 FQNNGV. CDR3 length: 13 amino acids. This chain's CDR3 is CASSLAEGGEAFF. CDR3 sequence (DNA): TGTGCCAGCAGCTTAGCAGAGGGTGGTGAAGCTTTCTTT.

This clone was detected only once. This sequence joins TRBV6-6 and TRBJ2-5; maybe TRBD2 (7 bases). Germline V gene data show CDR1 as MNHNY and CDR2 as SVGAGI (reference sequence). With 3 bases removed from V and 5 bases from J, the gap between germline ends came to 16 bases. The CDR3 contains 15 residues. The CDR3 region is CASSYLGGGRETQYF. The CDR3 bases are TGTGCCAGCAGTTATCTAGGGGGGGGGAGGGAGACCCAGTACTTC.

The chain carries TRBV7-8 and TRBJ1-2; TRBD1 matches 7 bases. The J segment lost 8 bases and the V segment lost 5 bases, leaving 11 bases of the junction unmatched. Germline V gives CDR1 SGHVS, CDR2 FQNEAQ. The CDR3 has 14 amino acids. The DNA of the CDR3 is TGTGCCAGCAGCCCGAGGGGGCAGAGGTTGGGCTACACCTTC. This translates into CASSPRGQRLGYTF. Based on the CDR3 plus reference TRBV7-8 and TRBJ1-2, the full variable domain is GAGVSQSPRYKVAKRGQDVALRCDPISGHVSLFWYQQALGQGPEFLTYFQNEAQLDKSGLPSDRFFAERPEGSVSTLKIQRTQQEDSAVYLCASSPRGQRLGYTFGSGTRLTVV.

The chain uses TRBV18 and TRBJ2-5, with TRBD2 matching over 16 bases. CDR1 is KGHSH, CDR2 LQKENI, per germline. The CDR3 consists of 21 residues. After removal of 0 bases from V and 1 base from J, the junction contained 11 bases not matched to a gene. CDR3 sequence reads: CASSPPQSPGLAGGIQETQYF. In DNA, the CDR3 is TGTGCCAGCTCACCACCTCAATCACCGGGACTAGCGGGGGGGATCCAAGAGACCCAGTACTTC.

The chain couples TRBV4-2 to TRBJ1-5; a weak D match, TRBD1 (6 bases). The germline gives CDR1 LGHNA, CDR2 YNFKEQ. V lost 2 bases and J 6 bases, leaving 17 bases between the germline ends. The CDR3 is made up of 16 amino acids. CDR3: CASSQSTGRGGQPQHF. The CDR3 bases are TGTGCCAGCAGCCAAAGCACAGGGCGGGGGGGTCAGCCCCAGCATTTT.

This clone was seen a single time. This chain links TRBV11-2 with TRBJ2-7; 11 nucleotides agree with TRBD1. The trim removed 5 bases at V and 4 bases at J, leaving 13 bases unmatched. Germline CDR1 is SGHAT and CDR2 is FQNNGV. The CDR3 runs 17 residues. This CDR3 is CASSLGGGQGDRYEQYF. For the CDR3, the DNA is TGTGCCAGCAGCCTGGGGGGGGGACAGGGGGACCGGTACGAGCAGTACTTC.

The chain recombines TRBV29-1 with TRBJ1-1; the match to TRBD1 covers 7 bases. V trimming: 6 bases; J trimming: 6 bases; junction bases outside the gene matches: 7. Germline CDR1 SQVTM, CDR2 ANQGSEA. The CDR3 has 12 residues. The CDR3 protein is CSVVDREAEAFF. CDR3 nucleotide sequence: TGCAGCGTAGTCGACAGGGAAGCTGAAGCTTTCTTT.

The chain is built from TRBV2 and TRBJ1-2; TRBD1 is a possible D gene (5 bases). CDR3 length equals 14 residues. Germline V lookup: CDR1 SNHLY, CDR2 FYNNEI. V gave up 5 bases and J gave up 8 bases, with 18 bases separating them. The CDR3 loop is CASSLQRSGMGYTF. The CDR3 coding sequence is TGTGCCAGCAGTCTTCAACGATCAGGGATGGGCTACACCTTC.

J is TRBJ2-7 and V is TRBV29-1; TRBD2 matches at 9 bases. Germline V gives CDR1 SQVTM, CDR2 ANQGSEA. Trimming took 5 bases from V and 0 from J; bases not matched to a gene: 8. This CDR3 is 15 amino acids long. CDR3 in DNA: TGCAGCGTTCTTGGTAGCGGGGGACTCTCCTACGAGCAGTACTTC. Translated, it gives CSVLGSGGLSYEQYF.